The 27 T cell receptor beta chains below were found in one sample sequenced in a study of early T cells in non-severe SARS-CoV-2 infection. MiXCR, run by TCRdb on the 5' RACE reads, gives a single entry per CDR3 protein. The sample consists of around 67,000 distinct CDR3 sequences, around a tenth of them appearing once. The sample taken for sequencing was whole blood. All receptors come from an adult who was a healthcare worker with PCR-confirmed SARS-CoV-2 infection or an uninfected control (not recorded which).

In this sample, this clonotype turned up a few times. CDR3 DNA sequence: TGTGCCATCAGCTCGACAGATACGCAGTATTTT. Translation: CAISSTDTQYF. The chain combines TRBV10-3 with TRBJ2-3; unclear D gene. V was pared by 6 bases and J by 3 bases, with 4 bases between. The CDR3 totals 11 residues. Germline-derived CDR1 and CDR2 are ENHRY and SYGVKD.

The chain employs TRBV20-1 and TRBJ2-7, with D possibly being TRBD1 (6 bases). Trimming took 1 base from V and 5 from J, leaving 12 bases between them. Germline CDR1 and CDR2: DFQATT and SNEGSKA (reference sequence). The CDR3 covers 13 residues. CDR3 sequence (DNA): TGCAGTGCTAGAGGGACAGTTGTTCACGAGCAGTACTTC. It encodes CSARGTVVHEQYF.

This clonotype was seen ten or more times. The V gene is TRBV7-3, the J gene TRBJ2-5, with 7 bases fitting TRBD1. V shed 4 bases and J 2 bases; nucleotides not matched to a gene: 1. The CDR3 totals 13 residues. Germline V lookup: CDR1 SGHTA, CDR2 FQGTGA. Here the CDR3 reads CASSSTGQETQYF. CDR3 in DNA: TGTGCCAGCAGCTCGACAGGGCAAGAGACCCAGTACTTC.

This sequence joins TRBV20-1 and TRBJ1-1; D possibly corresponds to TRBD1 (6 bases). Germline V gene lookup returns CDR1 DFQATT and CDR2 SNEGSKA (reference sequence). V lost 4 bases, J lost 5 bases, and 11 bases lay in between. There are 12 residues in the CDR3. The CDR3 DNA follows: TGCAGTGCTATAAGAGGGGGGACTGAAGCTTTCTTT. This encodes CSAIRGGTEAFF.

This clonotype occurred many times. J is TRBJ2-5 and V is TRBV3-1, with no clear D. The CDR3 totals 12 residues. CDR1 LGHDT and CDR2 YNNKEL come from the germline V gene (reference sequence). The germline V and J ends were trimmed by 7 bases and 5 bases, with 11 bases remaining between them. CDR3 coding DNA: TGTGCCAGCAAGGTAGGAGCGGAGACCCAGTACTTC. Its translation: CASKVGAETQYF.

The chain combines TRBV11-1 with TRBJ1-6; D gene uncertain. The germline V and J ends were trimmed by 5 bases and 10 bases, with 12 bases remaining between them. Germline assignment: CDR1 SGHAT and CDR2 FQDESV (reference sequence). The CDR3 has 13 amino acids. The CDR3 here is CASSPGLSSPLHF. As DNA, the CDR3 is TGTGCCAGCAGCCCCGGATTGAGCTCACCCCTCCACTTT.

This clonotype was recorded many times. The V gene is TRBV7-2, the J gene TRBJ1-3; D is uncertain. Germline loops: CDR1 SGHTA, CDR2 FQGNSA. Trimming cost V 5 bases and J 4 bases, with 9 bases left between them. The CDR3 has 13 residues. This chain's CDR3 is CASSLGKGNTIYF. The DNA of the CDR3 is TGTGCCAGCAGCCTAGGAAAAGGAAACACCATATATTTT. The complete variable domain, with remaining parts taken from reference TRBV7-2 and TRBJ1-3, reads GAGVSQSPSNKVTEKGKDVELRCDPISGHTALYWYRQSLGQGLEFLIYFQGNSAPDKSGLPSDRFSAERTGGSVSTLTIQRTQQEDSAVYLCASSLGKGNTIYFGEGSWLTVV.

The CDR3 sequence is CASSYSGNTIYF. DNA for the CDR3: TGCGCCAGCAGCTACTCTGGAAACACCATATATTTT. J is TRBJ1-3 and V is TRBV5-1; D unclear. V shed 3 bases and J shed 0 bases, with 1 base lying between them. The CDR3 contains 12 residues. CDR1 is SGHRS, CDR2 YFSETQ, per germline.

There are a few counts of this clonotype. The chain joins TRBV2 to TRBJ2-1; D is perhaps TRBD1 or TRBD2 (5 bases each). CDR3 length: 17 residues. Germline assignment: CDR1 SNHLY and CDR2 FYNNEI. The germline V and J ends were trimmed by 5 bases and 0 bases, with 17 bases remaining between them. The CDR3 DNA sequence: TGTGCCAGCAGTCCCCCAGGGAAGCGGAGCTCCTACAATGAGCAGTTCTTC. It specifies CASSPPGKRSSYNEQFF. The full variable domain, in which reference TRBV2 and TRBJ2-1 provide the parts outside the CDR3, is EPEVTQTPSHQVTQMGQEVILRCVPISNHLYFYWYRQILGQKVEFLVSFYNNEISEKSEIFDDQFSVERPDGSNFTLKIRSTKLEDSAMYFCASSPPGKRSSYNEQFFGPGTRLTVL.

This clonotype is classed as medium-sized (0.01 to 0.1%). The CDR3: CASSDLQDGGSKQYF. DNA for the CDR3: TGTGCCAGCAGTGACCTTCAGGACGGGGGTTCCAAGCAGTACTTC. This rearrangement joins TRBV6-5 to TRBJ2-7, with D tentatively TRBD2 (6 bases). Germline CDR1 and CDR2: MNHEY and SVGAGI. The V gene lost 5 bases and the J gene lost 8 bases, with 22 bases spanning the gap. This CDR3 spans 15 amino acids.

This clonotype was observed at least ten times. The chain has TRBV20-1 and TRBJ2-7, with TRBD2 identical over 12 bases. V was clipped by 3 bases and J by 6 bases; unmatched bases: 9. The CDR3 loop spans 15 amino acids. Germline lookup yields CDR1 DFQATT and CDR2 SNEGSKA (reference sequence). The CDR3 region has the DNA TGCAGTGCTAGGGATCAGACTAGCGGGAGCTTCGAGCAGTACTTC. This translates into CSARDQTSGSFEQYF.

This clonotype was recorded many times. The chain carries TRBV5-1 and TRBJ2-1; D may correspond to TRBD1 or TRBD2 (6 bases each). The V end was cut by 4 bases, the J end by 0 bases, with 17 bases between. CDR3 length equals 17 residues. Germline CDR1 SGHRS, CDR2 YFSETQ. The CDR3 loop reads CASSTQVGGSSYNEQFF. The CDR3 DNA is TGCGCCAGCAGCACCCAGGTGGGGGGCAGCTCCTACAATGAGCAGTTCTTC.

The chain joins TRBV29-1 to TRBJ2-7, with 7 bases lining up with TRBD1. Unmatched junction bases numbered 7, after V lost 5 bases and J lost 3 bases. The CDR3 extends over 13 amino acids. In germline, CDR1 is SQVTM, CDR2 ANQGSEA. The CDR3 protein is CSVRSAGGYEQYF. For the CDR3, the DNA is TGCAGCGTTCGTTCGGCAGGGGGCTACGAGCAGTACTTC.

At least ten counts were recorded for this clonotype. The genes are TRBV4-1 and TRBJ1-5, with 12 bases matching TRBD1. The CDR3 contains 18 residues. The V gene's germline CDR1 is MGHRA and CDR2 YSYEKL. V shed 3 bases, J shed 5 bases, and the junction held 11 bases outside the gene matches. This chain's CDR3 is CASSHPLIGTGGDQPQHF. The CDR3 nucleotides are TGCGCCAGCAGCCATCCATTAATCGGGACAGGGGGCGATCAGCCCCAGCATTTT.

At least ten counts were recorded for this clonotype. The genes are TRBV6-5 and TRBJ1-2, with a weak D call TRBD1 (6 bases). With 4 bases removed from V and 4 bases from J, the gap between germline ends came to 19 bases. This CDR3 spans 16 amino acids. Germline V lookup: CDR1 MNHEY, CDR2 SVGAGI. This CDR3 reads CASSSASVQGLYGYTF. CDR3 in DNA: TGTGCCAGCAGTTCCGCATCGGTACAGGGCCTCTATGGCTACACCTTC.

At least ten counts were recorded for this clonotype. The chain joins TRBV30 to TRBJ2-2; D ambiguous. Trimming removed 0 bases at V and 9 bases at J, with 8 bases between. The germline CDR1 and CDR2 sequences are GTSNPN and SVGIG (reference sequence). CDR3 length equals 12 residues. The CDR3 bases are TGTGCCTGGAGTGTAAATTCCCGGGAGCTGTTTTTT. Residues: CAWSVNSRELFF.

This clonotype came up many times. The V gene is TRBV19, the J gene TRBJ2-6; possibly TRBD1 or TRBD2 for D (6 bases each). V lost 5 bases, J lost 1 base, and 12 bases lay in between. Germline V gives CDR1 LNHDA, CDR2 SQIVND (reference sequence). The CDR3 is 16 amino acids. The CDR3 here is CASSATGTSGANVLTF. The DNA for the CDR3 is TGTGCCAGTAGTGCAACAGGGACTTCTGGGGCCAACGTCCTGACTTTC.

This clonotype has a count of ten or more. This chain links TRBV7-3 with TRBJ2-5; D perhaps matches TRBD1 (5 bases). CDR1 SGHTA and CDR2 FQGTGA come from the germline V gene. Trimming removed 1 base from V and 3 bases from J, with 6 bases in between. CDR3 length equals 13 residues. CDR3 bases: TGTGCCAGCAGCTTAATCAGGGAAGAGACCCAGTACTTC. Translation: CASSLIREETQYF.

Many counts were recorded for this clonotype. This chain links TRBV5-1 with TRBJ1-4; a weak D match, TRBD1 (6 bases). The V end lost 0 bases, the J end lost 4 bases, and 10 bases lay between the germline ends. CDR3 length: 15 amino acids. Germline values: CDR1 SGHRS, CDR2 YFSETQ. CDR3: CASSLERTVNEKLFF. CDR3 nucleotides: TGCGCCAGCAGCTTGGAAAGGACAGTTAATGAAAAACTGTTTTTT.

This clonotype has just a few counts. The chain carries TRBV11-3 and TRBJ2-7, with TRBD2 as a possible D gene (5 bases). The V and J ends lost 5 bases and 7 bases respectively, with 12 bases between them. CDR1 and CDR2 from the germline V gene are SGHNT and YENEEA. The CDR3 extends over 12 amino acids. The CDR3 nucleotides are TGTGCCAGCAGCCCCTGGACTGGAGAGCAGTACTTC. It codes for CASSPWTGEQYF.

The sample holds many counts of this clonotype. V is TRBV10-1 and J is TRBJ2-7, with 9 bases identical to TRBD2. The V segment lost 5 bases and the J segment 2 bases; nucleotides outside the gene matches: 10. Germline assignment: CDR1 WNHNN and CDR2 SYGVQD (reference sequence). CDR3 size: 16 residues. The chain's CDR3 is CASSPLQTSGTYEQYF. The CDR3 DNA sequence: TGCGCCAGCAGTCCTCTCCAGACTAGCGGTACCTACGAGCAGTACTTC.

This clonotype was observed many times. V usage is TRBV11-1 and J usage is TRBJ2-1, with D tentatively TRBD1 (5 bases). The CDR3 contains 13 residues. In germline, CDR1 is SGHAT, CDR2 FQDESV (reference sequence). The V and J ends lost 2 bases and 3 bases respectively, with 5 bases between them. The CDR3 DNA sequence: TGTGCCAGCAGCTTACAGGGCTACAATGAGCAGTTCTTC. Protein: CASSLQGYNEQFF.

This clonotype turned up a few times. The chain joins TRBV28 to TRBJ2-4; 7 bases fit TRBD2. The CDR3 runs to 14 residues. J lost 4 bases, V lost 5 bases, and 5 bases had no gene match. CDR1 MDHEN and CDR2 SYDVKM come from the germline V gene. This CDR3 is CASSPQGLKNIQYF. The CDR3 nucleotides are TGTGCCAGCAGTCCTCAGGGACTAAAAAACATTCAGTACTTC.

Turning to this clonotype: This may arise from a read error, as a much more abundant clone is one base away. The rearrangement uses TRBV4-1 and TRBJ2-3, with D hard to call. This CDR3 contains 15 residues. The germline V gene has CDR1 MGHRA and CDR2 YSYEKL. CDR3 in amino acids: CTSSQRPGTTDTQYF. CDR3 coding DNA: TGCACCAGCAGCCAACGCCCAGGAACCACAGATACGCAGTATTTT.

This clonotype came up many times. V and J are TRBV20-1 and TRBJ1-6; tentative D call: TRBD1 (6 bases). Germline V lookup: CDR1 DFQATT, CDR2 SNEGSKA (reference sequence). This CDR3 is built from 16 residues. V dropped 3 bases and J dropped 7 bases, with 19 bases sitting between them. CDR3: CSASPGGGARNSPLHF. Written as DNA, the CDR3 is TGCAGTGCTAGCCCTGGAGGGGGGGCAAGGAATTCACCCCTCCACTTT.

The rearrangement links TRBV11-2 to TRBJ2-5; weak D call: TRBD1 (7 bases). The V and J ends lost 5 bases and 4 bases respectively, with 17 bases between them. Germline values: CDR1 SGHAT, CDR2 FQNNGV. The CDR3 has 15 residues. CDR3 nucleotide sequence: TGTGCCAGCAGCCCTACCCGGCAGGGGGGAGAGACCCAGTACTTC. Amino acid sequence: CASSPTRQGGETQYF.

This clonotype occurred many times. The chain employs TRBV19 and TRBJ1-1, with D maybe TRBD1 (6 bases). Trimming cost V 7 bases and J 1 base, with 10 bases left between them. Looked up from germline, CDR1 is LNHDA and CDR2 is SQIVND (reference sequence). The CDR3 extends over 13 amino acids. CDR3 in DNA: TGTGCCAGTAAGGGGACACAGAACACTGAAGCTTTCTTT. Protein product: CASKGTQNTEAFF.